The T cell receptor beta chain described here comes from a study of blood T cell repertoires in COVID-19. At the level of the study: The analysed material was cDNA or gDNA that came from T cells, B-cell-depleted T cells, or PBMCs.

The germline CDR1 and CDR2 sequences are LNHDA and SQIVND (reference sequence). With V trimmed by 4 bases and J by 6 bases, 5 bases remained unmatched. CDR3 size: 13 residues. TCRdb keeps only in-frame clones here, not all; method: immunoSEQ multiplex PCR. Of over 200,000 clones in the sample, over 80% were seen once. The TCR originated in a human donor in a cohort sampled during active COVID-19. Sequences were obtained from peripheral blood. This chain joins TRBV19 and TRBJ1-2, with TRBD1 matching over 7 bases. CDR3 sequence (DNA): TGTGCCAGTAGTAGAGAGACAGGGAATGGCTACACCTTC. Residues: CASSRETGNGYTF.